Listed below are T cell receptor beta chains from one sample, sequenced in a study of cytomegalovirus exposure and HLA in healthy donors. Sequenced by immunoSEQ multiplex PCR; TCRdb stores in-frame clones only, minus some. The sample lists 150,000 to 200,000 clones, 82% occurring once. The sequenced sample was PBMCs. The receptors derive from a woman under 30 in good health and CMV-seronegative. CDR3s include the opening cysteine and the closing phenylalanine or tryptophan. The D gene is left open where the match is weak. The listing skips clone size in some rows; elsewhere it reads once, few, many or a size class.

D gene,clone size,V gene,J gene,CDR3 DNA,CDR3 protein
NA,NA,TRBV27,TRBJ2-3,TGTGCCACCCGCCGCACAATTCCTAGCACAGATACGCAGTATTTT,CATRRTIPSTDTQYF
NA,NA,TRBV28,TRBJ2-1,TGTGCCAGCAACAAACTAGAAGGTCGGCAGTTCTTC,CASNKLEGRQFF
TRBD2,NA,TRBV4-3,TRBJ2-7,TGCGCCAGCAGCCAAGGGTTGGGTAGCGGGACCACCACCTACGAGCAGTACTTC,CASSQGLGSGTTTYEQYF
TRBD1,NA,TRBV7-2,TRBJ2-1,TGTGCCAGCAGCTACCGGGACAGGGTTAGCTATGAGCAGTTCTTC,CASSYRDRVSYEQFF
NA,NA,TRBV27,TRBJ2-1,TGTGCCAGTGGGACTGATTACTCCTACAATGAGCAGTTCTTC,CASGTDYSYNEQFF
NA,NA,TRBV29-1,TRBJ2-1,TGCAGCGTTGGACGGGAGTACAATGAGCAGTTCTTC,CSVGREYNEQFF
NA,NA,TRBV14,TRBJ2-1,TGTGCCAGCAGCCTTGGCGGGAACTACAATGAGCAGTTCTTC,CASSLGGNYNEQFF
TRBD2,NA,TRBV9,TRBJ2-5,TGTGCCAGCAGCGGGGGACTAGCCGGGCCCCAAGAGACCCAGTACTTC,CASSGGLAGPQETQYF
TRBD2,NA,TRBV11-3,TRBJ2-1,TGTGCCAGCAGCTCGGGACTAGCGGCCTACAATGAGCAGTTCTTC,CASSSGLAAYNEQFF
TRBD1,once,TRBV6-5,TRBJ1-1,TGTGCCAGCAGTTACTCGGGCGGGACAGGTGGTACTGAAGCTTTCTTT,CASSYSGGTGGTEAFF
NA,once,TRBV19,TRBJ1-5,TGTGCCAGTAGCCCAAGCGGGGGAAATCAGCCCCAGCATTTT,CASSPSGGNQPQHF
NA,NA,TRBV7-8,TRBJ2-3,TGTGCCAGCAGCGCCTACACAGATACGCAGTATTTT,CASSAYTDTQYF
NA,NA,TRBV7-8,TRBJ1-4,TGTGCCAGCAGCCAGACAGGAATAAATGAAAAACTGTTTTTT,CASSQTGINEKLFF
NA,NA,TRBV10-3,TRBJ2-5,TGTGCCATCAGTGACCCCACGAGAGGCCAAGAGACCCAGTACTTC,CAISDPTRGQETQYF
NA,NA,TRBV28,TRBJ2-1,TGTGCCAGCAGCCCCCCGACGAGGGCCTACAATGAGCAGTTCTTC,CASSPPTRAYNEQFF
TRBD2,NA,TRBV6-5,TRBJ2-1,TGTGCCAGCAGACCCGGGACTAGCGGTTACAATGAGCAGTTCTTC,CASRPGTSGYNEQFF
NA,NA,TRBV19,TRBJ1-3,TGTGCCAGTAGTATGCAGGCAGTATGGCGTGGAAACACCATATATTTT,CASSMQAVWRGNTIYF
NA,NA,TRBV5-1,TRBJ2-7,TGCGCCAGCAGCCGACCAGGGAGAGCGGAAGGGGGAGAGCAGTACTTC,CASSRPGRAEGGEQYF
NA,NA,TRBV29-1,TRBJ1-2,TGCAGCGTTCAGGCGGGGACTAACTATGGCTACACCTTC,CSVQAGTNYGYTF
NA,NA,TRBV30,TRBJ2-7,TGTGCCTGGAGCTCGGGGAACTCCTACGAGCAGTACTTC,CAWSSGNSYEQYF
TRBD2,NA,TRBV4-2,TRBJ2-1,TGTGCCAGCAGCCAAGGGGGGACTAGCGGGACTTTTGAGCAGTTCTTC,CASSQGGTSGTFEQFF
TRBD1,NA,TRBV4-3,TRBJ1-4,TGCGCCAGCAGCCCCAATCCCGGGACAGGTATGGGAAAACTGTTTTTT,CASSPNPGTGMGKLFF
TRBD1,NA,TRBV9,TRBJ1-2,TGTGCCAGCAGCGGACGGGTGGGACAGGGGGTCTTTAACTATGGCTACACCTTC,CASSGRVGQGVFNYGYTF
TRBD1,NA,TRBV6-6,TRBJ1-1,TGTGCCAGCAGTTACGAGACAGGGGTCTCTGAAGCTTTCTTT,CASSYETGVSEAFF
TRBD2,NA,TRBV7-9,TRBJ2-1,TGTGCCAGCAGCTTCAGCGGGAGCTTTGATGAGCAGTTCTTC,CASSFSGSFDEQFF
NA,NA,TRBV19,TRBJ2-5,TGTGCCAGTAGTGCGGGACCGAAAAAGACCCAGTACTTC,CASSAGPKKTQYF
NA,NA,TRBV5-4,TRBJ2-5,TGTGCCAGCAGCCTGCGGGACAGCTGGGGGCAAGAGACCCAGTACTTC,CASSLRDSWGQETQYF
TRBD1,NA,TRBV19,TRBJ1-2,TGTGCCAGTAGTACACTCACAGGGGGTGGCTATGGCTACACCTTC,CASSTLTGGGYGYTF
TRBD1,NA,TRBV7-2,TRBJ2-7,TGTGCCAGCAGCTCCTGGTTGGACAGGGGGAAAGAGCAGTACTTC,CASSSWLDRGKEQYF
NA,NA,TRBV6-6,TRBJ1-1,TGTGCCAGCAGTTACGGGGGAGGAACTGAAGCTTTCTTT,CASSYGGGTEAFF
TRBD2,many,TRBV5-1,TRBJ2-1,TGCGCCAGCAGCCCGCAGGGACTAGCGGGGTACAATGAGCAGTTCTTC,CASSPQGLAGYNEQFF
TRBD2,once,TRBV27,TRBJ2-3,TGTGCCAGCAGCCCGAGGGAGGGAGCGGCAGATACGCAGTATTTT,CASSPREGAADTQYF
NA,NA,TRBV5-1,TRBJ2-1,TGCGCCAGCAGCTTCCCAGGGGGCGTCCCAGCTAGCGGTTCCCAAGAGGATGAGCAGTTCTTC,CASSFPGGVPASGSQEDEQFF
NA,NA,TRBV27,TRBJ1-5,TGTGCCAGCAGTCTCAAACAGAATAGCAATCAGCCCCAGCATTTT,CASSLKQNSNQPQHF
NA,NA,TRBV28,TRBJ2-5,TGTGCCAGCAGTTACCCCCTCCAGGGTCAAGAGACCCAGTACTTC,CASSYPLQGQETQYF
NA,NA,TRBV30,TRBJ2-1,TGTGCCTGGAGTGTACGTAGCGGCCGTTACAATGAGCAGTTCTTC,CAWSVRSGRYNEQFF
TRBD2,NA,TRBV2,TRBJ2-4,TGTGCCAGCAGTGGACTAGCGGGAGGAGTAGCCAAAAACATTCAGTACTTC,CASSGLAGGVAKNIQYF
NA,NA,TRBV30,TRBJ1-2,TGTGCCTGGAGTGTACTCGACAGTGGCTATGGCTACACCTTC,CAWSVLDSGYGYTF
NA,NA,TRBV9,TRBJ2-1,TGTGCCAGCAGCGTCGGGGTAGCGGCAGGGTACAATGAGCAGTTCTTC,CASSVGVAAGYNEQFF
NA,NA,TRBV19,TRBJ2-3,TGTGCCAGTAGTATCGATAGGGGGACAGATACGCAGTATTTT,CASSIDRGTDTQYF
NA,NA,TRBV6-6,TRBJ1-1,TGTGCCAGCAGTCAGGGTACTGAAGCTTTCTTT,CASSQGTEAFF
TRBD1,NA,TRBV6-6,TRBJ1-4,TGTGCCAGCAGTTACGGGACAGGGTATGAAAAACTGTTTTTT,CASSYGTGYEKLFF
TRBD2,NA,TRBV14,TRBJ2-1,TGTGCCAGCAGCCAAGATCGACTAGCGGGAGAAGTGCAGTTCTTC,CASSQDRLAGEVQFF
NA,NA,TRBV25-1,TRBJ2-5,TGTGCCAGCACAGGGGTCGTAGAGACCCAGTACTTC,CASTGVVETQYF
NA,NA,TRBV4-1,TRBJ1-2,TGCGCCAGCAGCCAGGAGGGGAACTATGGCTACACCTTC,CASSQEGNYGYTF
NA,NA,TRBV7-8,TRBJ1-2,TGTGCCAGCAGCGCGGGGACCACCTATGGCTACACCTTC,CASSAGTTYGYTF
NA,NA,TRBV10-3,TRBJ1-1,TGTGCCACTTCGACAGGAGTTGGGGCTACTACTGAAGCTTTCTTT,CATSTGVGATTEAFF
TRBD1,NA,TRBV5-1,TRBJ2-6,TGCGCCAGCAGCGCCCGTACAGGGGGAAGTGGGGCCAACGTCCTGACTTTC,CASSARTGGSGANVLTF
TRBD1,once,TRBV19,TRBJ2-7,TGTGCCAGTAGTTCACAACACAGGGGGCCCTCCTACGAGCAGTACTTC,CASSSQHRGPSYEQYF
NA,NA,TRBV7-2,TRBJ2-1,TGTGCCAGCAGCCCTAGGACAGGGACTAGCAAAAGTCACAATGAGCAGTTCTTC,CASSPRTGTSKSHNEQFF